This passage covers 9 T cell receptor beta chains from one sample sequenced in a study of spatial heterogeneity in lung cancer. Study-level results: It was found that expanded intratumoral alpha and beta TCR counts tracked tumor mutation counts.

Documented time point: sample taken at primary tumor resection. TCRdb independently ran MiXCR on the 5' RACE reads; one entry per CDR3 protein. The sample yields 2,500 to 3,000 distinct CDR3 sequences, less than 7.5% seen once. Their antigen targets remain unknown. The sample was lung tumor tissue, taken at surgery. These receptors originate from a female donor with early-stage non-small cell lung cancer.

In this sample, this clonotype is medium-sized (0.01 to 0.1%). The V gene is TRBV6-2 or TRBV6-3, the J gene TRBJ2-3; 10 bases line up with TRBD2. The germline V gene has CDR1 MNHEY and CDR2 SVGEGT. The CDR3 totals 14 residues. Trimming cost V 2 bases and J 4 bases; bases outside gene matches: 0. The CDR3: CASSYGTSADTQYF. In nucleotides, the CDR3 is TGTGCCAGCAGTTACGGGACTAGCGCAGATACGCAGTATTTT.

This clonotype is labeled as medium-sized. For the CDR3, the DNA is TGTGCCAGCAGCCCCACTAGCGGTGATTACGAGCAGTACTTC. It encodes CASSPTSGDYEQYF. The gene calls are TRBV7-8 and TRBJ2-7, with 8 bases lining up with TRBD2. The length of the CDR3 is 14 residues. Germline V lookup: CDR1 SGHVS, CDR2 FQNEAQ. The J segment lost 4 bases and the V segment lost 5 bases, leaving 7 bases of the junction unmatched.

This chain connects TRBV12-3 or TRBV12-4 to TRBJ1-5, with D possibly being TRBD1 (6 bases). This CDR3 spans 13 amino acids. V lost 2 bases and J lost 7, with 9 bases in between. The CDR3 bases are TGTGCCAGCAGTTTAACAGGGAGGCAGCCCCAGCATTTT. It is translated as CASSLTGRQPQHF.

This clonotype counts as medium-sized (0.01 to 0.1%). The chain has TRBV7-2 and TRBJ2-1; TRBD2 aligns across 16 bases. V trimming: 5 bases; J trimming: 16 bases; junction bases outside the gene matches: 11. Germline CDR1 reads SGHTA; CDR2 reads FQGNSA. This CDR3 spans 15 amino acids. Here the CDR3 reads CASSEPGTSGGAQFF. CDR3 coding DNA: TGTGCCAGCAGCGAACCCGGGACTAGCGGGGGGGCCCAATTCTTC.

This clonotype was seen more than once but under ten times. V gene TRBV2 combines with J gene TRBJ2-2; 7 positions match TRBD1. Germline CDR1 is SNHLY and CDR2 is FYNNEI. J was trimmed by 1 base and V by 6 bases; bases with no gene match: 5. The length of the CDR3 is 15 residues. In DNA, the CDR3 is TGTGCCAGCAGACAGCGGACAGGGAACACCGGGGAGCTGTTTTTT. Translating it yields CASRQRTGNTGELFF.

The genes are TRBV18 and TRBJ2-5, with D possibly being TRBD1 (5 bases). V lost 5 bases, J lost 5 bases, and 12 bases lay in between. Germline-derived CDR1 and CDR2 are KGHSH and LQKENI. This CDR3 contains 13 residues. Here the CDR3 DNA reads TGTGCCAGCTCAGGACACTCCGGGGAGACCCAGTACTTC. Protein sequence: CASSGHSGETQYF.

This clonotype is medium-sized in the sample. This chain links TRBV20-1 with TRBJ2-5, with 8 bases aligning to TRBD1. Trimming removed 6 bases from V and 4 bases from J; junction bases left unmatched: 10. Germline CDR1 and CDR2: DFQATT and SNEGSKA (reference sequence). The CDR3 is made up of 14 amino acids. The CDR3 region has the DNA TGCAGTGCGACCAAGCAGGGGGCACGAGAGACCCAGTACTTC. Its translation: CSATKQGARETQYF.

This clonotype was counted many times. The chain combines TRBV11-2 with TRBJ2-6; TRBD1 matches 9 bases. This CDR3 contains 16 residues. Germline values: CDR1 SGHAT, CDR2 FQNNGV. V lost 5 bases and J lost 2; bases outside the gene matches: 4. The CDR3 DNA is TGTGCCAGCAGCGTCACAGGGGGCACTGGGGCCAACGTCCTGACTTTC. It translates to CASSVTGGTGANVLTF.

This clonotype is termed medium-sized. The rearrangement links TRBV7-2 to TRBJ2-5, with 7 bases lining up with TRBD1. With 5 bases clipped from V and 2 bases from J, the junction kept 8 bases outside the gene matches. CDR3 length equals 15 residues. CDR1 and CDR2 (germline): SGHTA, FQGNSA. The CDR3 bases are TGTGCCAGCAGCCGAATGGGACAGTTACAAGAGACCCAGTACTTC. Its protein product is CASSRMGQLQETQYF. Supplemented by reference TRBV7-2 and TRBJ2-5, the full variable domain reads GAGVSQSPSNKVTEKGKDVELRCDPISGHTALYWYRQSLGQGLEFLIYFQGNSAPDKSGLPSDRFSAERTGGSVSTLTIQRTQQEDSAVYLCASSRMGQLQETQYFGPGTRLLVL.